This T cell receptor beta chain was identified in a study of regulatory T cells in long-lasting Graves disease. CDR3 regions were amplified by Arm-PCR using iRepertoire HTBI primers to build TCR beta libraries. TCRdb analysed the multiplex PCR reads with MiXCR anew, one entry per CDR3 protein. Of roughly 380,000 distinct CDR3 sequences in the sample, over 15% were seen once. V was shortened by 0 bases and J by 10 bases, with 10 bases between the two germline ends. This CDR3 spans 13 amino acids. Time point denoted: newly diagnosed GD, antithyroid drugs for less than 3 months. The TCR library used RNA extracted from PBMCs. This clonotype was observed at least ten times. These same records also appear under a second study, on T cells in Graves' hyperthyroidism and ophthalmopathy. That source notes: Uncontrolled infection, other autoimmune disease, pregnancy or lactation excluded patients. HTBI primers were employed in a first-round RT-PCR of the TCR CDR3. The blood repertoire included most of the expanded thyroid clonotypes above 0.001.

The source material was peripheral blood mononuclear cells (PBMCs), sampled at new diagnosis, from a patient treated with antithyroid drugs. The J gene is TRBJ2-1, the V gene TRBV12-3 or TRBV12-4; D is possibly TRBD1 (5 bases). This receptor was taken from a man in his forties with Graves disease. The CDR3 nucleotides read TGTGCCAGCAGTTTAGCCCAGGGCTTGGAGCAGTTCTTC. Translating gives CASSLAQGLEQFF.